The source of this TCR beta chain is a study of T-cell reconstitution after alpha-beta-depleted transplantation in children. Findings of the study overall: Newly generated T cells supplied most T-cell counts and diversity one year post-transplant. Reportedly, only several hundred clones from non-depleted graft cells drove alpha-beta T-cell counts at about two months. Surviving recipient T cells and intrathymic progenitors accounted for some patients' high TCRbeta diversity at day 60.

This clonotype was found many times. Its antigen is not identified. As it was prepared, the TCRbeta library received unique molecular identifiers. From the PCR reads, TCRdb called clonotypes with MiXCR, one entry per CDR3 protein. This table holds hundreds of thousands of distinct CDR3 sequences, around 10% found once. The CDR3 is 17 amino acids. Germline V gene lookup returns CDR1 MNHEY and CDR2 SMNVEV (reference sequence). V lost 1 base and J lost 0; bases outside the gene matches: 4. This TCR came from a male patient between 2 and 10 years old who had a stem cell transplant for chronic granulomatous disease, so the T cells may come from the graft donor. The sample was peripheral blood, taken 180 days after TCRalphabeta/CD19-depleted stem cell transplant. The chain links TRBV27 to TRBJ2-1; TRBD2 aligns across 9 bases. The CDR3 nucleotides read TGTGCCAGCAGTTTATTTCCTAGCGGGATCTCCTACAATGAGCAGTTCTTC. Amino acids: CASSLFPSGISYNEQFF.